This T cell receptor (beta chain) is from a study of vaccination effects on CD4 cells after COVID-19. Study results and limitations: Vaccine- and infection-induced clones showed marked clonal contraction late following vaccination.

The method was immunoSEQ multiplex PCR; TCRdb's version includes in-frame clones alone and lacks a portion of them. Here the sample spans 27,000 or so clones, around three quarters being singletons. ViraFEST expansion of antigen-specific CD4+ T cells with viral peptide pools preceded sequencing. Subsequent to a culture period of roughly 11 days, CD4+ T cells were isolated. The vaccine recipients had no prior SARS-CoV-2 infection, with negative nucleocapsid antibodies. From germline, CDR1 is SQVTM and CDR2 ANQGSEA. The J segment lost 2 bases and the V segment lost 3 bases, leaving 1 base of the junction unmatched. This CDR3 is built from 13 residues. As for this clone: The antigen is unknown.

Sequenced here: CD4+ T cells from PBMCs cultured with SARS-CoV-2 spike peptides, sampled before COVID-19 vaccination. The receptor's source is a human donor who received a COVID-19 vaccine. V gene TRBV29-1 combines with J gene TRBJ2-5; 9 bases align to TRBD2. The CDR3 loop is CSVDSGSQETQYF. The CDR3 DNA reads TGCAGCGTTGATAGCGGGAGTCAAGAGACCCAGTACTTC. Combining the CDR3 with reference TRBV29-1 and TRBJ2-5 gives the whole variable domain SAVISQKPSRDICQRGTSLTIQCQVDSQVTMMFWYRQQPGQSLTLIATANQGSEATYESGFVIDKFPISRPNLTFSTLTVSNMSPEDSSIYLCSVDSGSQETQYFGPGTRLLVL.